Listed below are T cell receptor beta chains from one sample, sequenced in a study of radiotherapy plus CTLA-4 blockade in lung cancer. Clones were sequenced by immunoSEQ multiplex PCR, and TCRdb holds only the in-frame ones, with some missing. The repertoire includes fewer than 65,000 clones, about four fifths of them detected once, and approximately 9% sits in the top ten. This specimen consisted of peripheral blood, obtained from a patient treated with radiotherapy plus ipilimumab. These receptors all come from a human donor with non-small cell lung cancer who had a complete response to radiotherapy plus ipilimumab. The CDR3 runs from the conserved cysteine through the conserved F or W. The D gene is left open where the match is weak. Clone size, where shown, is once, few, many, or a class for clones that have expanded.

clone_size	v_call	d_call	j_call	cdr3_aa	cdr3_nt
-	TRBV19	TRBD2	TRBJ2-5	CASRGGGETQYF	TGTGCCAGCCGGGGGGGCGGAGAGACCCAGTACTTC
-	TRBV7-9	TRBD2	TRBJ2-1	CASSLVAGGQNNEQFF	TGTGCCAGCAGCTTAGTGGCGGGGGGCCAGAACAATGAGCAGTTCTTC
few	TRBV30	-	TRBJ1-2	CAWSVHRTNYGYTF	TGTGCCTGGAGTGTACATCGAACAAACTATGGCTACACCTTC
-	TRBV11-3	TRBD1	TRBJ1-1	CASSDTGARNTEAFF	TGTGCCAGCAGCGATACAGGGGCGCGGAACACTGAAGCTTTCTTT
-	TRBV7-6	-	TRBJ1-6	CASSYTGQDNSPLHF	TGTGCCAGCAGCTATACAGGGCAGGATAATTCACCCCTCCACTTT
-	TRBV28	-	TRBJ2-3	CASTVIGREDTQYF	TGTGCCAGCACCGTTATTGGCAGGGAAGATACGCAGTATTTT
-	TRBV6-6	TRBD2	TRBJ2-3	CASSYPGLAGTDTQYF	TGTGCCAGCAGTTACCCGGGACTAGCGGGCACAGATACGCAGTATTTT
few	TRBV6-5	-	TRBJ2-5	CASSTGLETQYF	TGTGCCAGCAGTACAGGGCTGGAGACCCAGTACTTC
once	TRBV5-6	-	TRBJ1-2	CASSLVWAPGKSYGYTF	TGTGCCAGCAGCTTGGTATGGGCACCCGGAAAGTCCTATGGCTACACCTTC
-	TRBV29-1	TRBD2	TRBJ2-7	CSVEDTTSEEQYF	TGCAGCGTTGAAGATACGACTAGCGAGGAGCAGTACTTC
few	TRBV6-5	-	TRBJ2-2	CASSPGQGNTGELFF	TGTGCCAGCAGTCCCGGCCAGGGGAATACCGGGGAGCTGTTTTTT
-	TRBV28	TRBD1	TRBJ1-1	CASNRGTEAFF	TGTGCCAGCAACAGGGGCACTGAAGCTTTCTTT
-	TRBV6-1	-	TRBJ1-4	CASSANSNEKLFF	TGTGCCAGCAGTGCCAATTCTAATGAAAAACTGTTTTTT
-	TRBV18	TRBD1	TRBJ1-2	CASSPTGELYYGYTF	TGTGCCAGCTCACCGACAGGGGAGTTATATTATGGCTACACCTTC
few	TRBV4-3	TRBD1	TRBJ2-7	CASSSRTGDFYEQYF	TGCGCCAGCAGCAGCCGGACAGGAGATTTCTACGAGCAGTACTTC
few	TRBV7-2	TRBD1	TRBJ1-1	CATRGQGDTEAFF	TGTGCCACTAGGGGGCAGGGCGACACTGAAGCTTTCTTT
-	TRBV6-1	-	TRBJ1-1	CASSDRTDNTEAFF	TGTGCCAGCAGTGACAGGACAGACAACACTGAAGCTTTCTTT
-	TRBV18	TRBD2	TRBJ2-7	CASSRGGLYEQYF	TGTGCCAGCTCACGCGGGGGGTTGTACGAGCAGTACTTC
-	TRBV15	-	TRBJ2-3	CATSREVALAGDTQYF	TGTGCCACCAGCAGAGAAGTGGCACTAGCAGGAGATACGCAGTATTTT
-	TRBV27	TRBD2	TRBJ2-1	CASSLYPSGGPRDEQFF	TGTGCCAGCAGTTTATATCCTAGCGGGGGGCCGCGGGATGAGCAGTTCTTC
once	TRBV6-1	TRBD2	TRBJ2-5	CASSLLAGERDF	TGTGCCAGCAGTTTACTAGCGGGGGAGCGAGACTTC
once	TRBV9	TRBD2	TRBJ2-2	CASSPFRSGIGAGELFF	TGTGCCAGCAGCCCGTTTCGAAGCGGGATAGGGGCCGGGGAGCTGTTTTTT
-	TRBV11-2	TRBD1	TRBJ2-2	CASSSAPQGAGGELFF	TGTGCCAGCAGCTCGGCCCCTCAGGGGGCGGGCGGGGAGCTGTTTTTT
-	TRBV25-1	TRBD1	TRBJ1-4	CASSESRGLGEKLFF	TGTGCCAGCAGTGAATCCAGGGGGCTGGGTGAAAAACTGTTTTTT
once	TRBV5-4	TRBD1	TRBJ2-5	CASSLADRGQETQYF	TGTGCCAGCAGCTTGGCGGACAGGGGGCAAGAGACCCAGTACTTC